A single sample gave rise to the 9 T cell receptor beta chains below, sequenced in a study of blood T cell repertoires in COVID-19. Repertoires were generated with immunoSEQ multiplex PCR, while TCRdb's copy carries only in-frame clones and drops some. Seen here are 90,000 to 100,000 clones, more than 75% observed once, and the top ten hold approximately 10%. The sample was peripheral blood. The receptors here all came from a man aged 50 to 60 with acute or convalescent COVID-19.

The V gene is TRBV6-5, the J gene TRBJ2-7, with a weak D call TRBD1 (6 bases). The CDR3 sequence is 13 residues long. Trimming left V 6 bases short and J 3 bases short, with 12 bases between. Germline V gene lookup returns CDR1 MNHEY and CDR2 SVGAGI. CDR3 bases: TGTGCCAGCAGCCGGGACATAATCTACGAGCAGTACTTC. Translated, it gives CASSRDIIYEQYF.

The gene calls are TRBV10-3 and TRBJ2-1, with 10 bases aligning to TRBD1. After removal of 5 bases from V and 3 bases from J, the junction contained 4 bases not matched to a gene. The CDR3 is made up of 15 amino acids. The germline V gene has CDR1 ENHRY and CDR2 SYGVKD. The CDR3 region has the DNA TGTGCCATCAGTCCAGGACAGGGGGTCTACAATGAGCAGTTCTTC. Protein: CAISPGQGVYNEQFF.

The chain employs TRBV11-2 and TRBJ2-7; a weak D match, TRBD1 (5 bases). Germline CDR1 is SGHAT and CDR2 is FQNNGV. The CDR3 length is 15 residues. V dropped 1 base and J dropped 2 bases, with 12 bases sitting between them. The CDR3 coding sequence is TGTGCCAGCAGCTTAGGCCCAGGGCGTACCTACGAGCAGTACTTC. This encodes CASSLGPGRTYEQYF.

The chain carries TRBV4-2 and TRBJ2-1, with TRBD2 identical over 13 bases. Trimming cost V 5 bases and J 6 bases; bases outside gene matches: 10. The germline gives CDR1 LGHNA, CDR2 YNFKEQ. This CDR3 spans 17 amino acids. CDR3 sequence: CASSYGLAGVSVNEQFF. The CDR3 DNA follows: TGTGCCAGCAGCTATGGACTAGCGGGAGTTTCGGTCAATGAGCAGTTCTTC.

V is TRBV5-1 and J is TRBJ1-1; 7 bases match TRBD1. There are 14 residues in the CDR3. After removal of 0 bases from V and 6 bases from J, the junction contained 5 bases not matched to a gene. The germline CDR1 and CDR2 sequences are SGHRS and YFSETQ. In DNA form, the CDR3 reads TGCGCCAGCAGCTTGGAAGACAGGGCCCCTGAAGCTTTCTTT. As protein: CASSLEDRAPEAFF.

CDR3 DNA: TGTGCCACCAGTGATTTACAGGACGCGCATGGCTACACCTTC. Translated: CATSDLQDAHGYTF. V and J are TRBV24-1 and TRBJ1-2; the D gene is possibly TRBD1 (5 bases). V was shortened by 1 base and J by 6 bases, with 11 bases between the two germline ends. From germline, CDR1 is KGHDR and CDR2 SFDVKD. CDR3 length: 14 residues.

V is TRBV6-2 or TRBV6-3 and J is TRBJ1-1; D call uncertain. Trimming left V 5 bases short and J 5 bases short, with 18 bases between. The CDR3 spans 15 residues. The germline V gene has CDR1 MNHEY and CDR2 SVGEGT. In DNA form, the CDR3 reads TGTGCCAGCAGTCCCTCGGGTAGGGCGGGGACTGAAGCTTTCTTT. Residues: CASSPSGRAGTEAFF.

This clone was detected once. This sequence joins TRBV30 and TRBJ1-1; no definite D call. Trimming stripped 3 bases from V and 8 bases from J, with 10 bases between. Germline V gene sequence: CDR1 GTSNPN, CDR2 SVGIG (reference sequence). This CDR3 is 11 amino acids long. The CDR3 region is CAWRKEWEAFF. The CDR3 DNA reads TGTGCCTGGAGAAAGGAGTGGGAAGCTTTCTTT.

The chain couples TRBV11-2 to TRBJ1-6; 7 nucleotides match TRBD1. Germline trimming cut 4 bases from V and 9 bases from J; bases unmatched to any gene: 9. The CDR3 is made up of 15 amino acids. The germline V gene has CDR1 SGHAT and CDR2 FQNNGV. The CDR3 region is CASSSLTGIGSPLHF. The CDR3 nucleotides are TGTGCCAGCAGCTCCCTGACAGGGATTGGTTCACCCCTCCACTTT. Based on the CDR3 plus reference TRBV11-2 and TRBJ1-6, the full variable domain is EAGVAQSPRYKIIEKRQSVAFWCNPISGHATLYWYQQILGQGPKLLIQFQNNGVVDDSQLPKDRFSAERLKGVDSTLKIQPAKLEDSAVYLCASSSLTGIGSPLHFGNGTRLTVT.